This T cell receptor beta chain appears in the sequencing data of a study of cytomegalovirus exposure and HLA in healthy donors (dated by TCRdb to about 2017). Some background on the complete study: According to an earlier analysis of 587 of the donors, 150 million to 200 million T cells yielded 117 million unique TCR beta sequences and 276 Gb of sequence data. The study aimed to test whether cataloging public T cell receptors could reveal signatures of past pathogen exposure. The study used immunosequencing to profile the T cell repertoires of 670 or so subjects and linked those repertoires to cytomegalovirus serostatus. A later analysis re-examined previously published TCR beta repertoires from more than 650 donors and added high-resolution HLA genotyping to investigate patterns of TCR occurrence. Among 300 to 500 genotyped donors of the cohort, an average of about 220,000 unique TCR beta nucleotide sequences was sequenced per donor, of which approximately 18% were non-productive. Every discovery cohort repertoire had been produced on one sequencing platform. Class I and class II HLA loci were covered by the typing at four-digit resolution. Donor age, sex, ethnicity and CMV serostatus were compiled alongside the repertoire data. The later analysis used no new phenotypic data to find candidate immune exposures, relying instead on TCR beta sequences and their occurrence across donors. Of the roughly 430 genotyped donors, approximately 83% fell in the genetic ancestry cluster associated with self-reported Caucasian donors. Around 320 gigabases of sequencing data and approximately 80 million unique TCR sequences were included in an early release covering roughly 700 HLA-typed donors. To predict cytomegalovirus infection status, the study combined high-throughput TCR immunosequencing, statistical association of individual TCRs with disease status, and machine learning. Typing coverage differed by locus: A, B, C, DRB1 and DQB1 were typed in roughly 629-640 donors, DQA1 in 500 to 550, DPA1 in some 570, and DPB1 in just under 490. In an earlier analysis of around 540 of the donors, high-throughput TCR beta sequencing was used to judge whether each TCR beta V gene segment behaved as functional or pseudogenic. A separate validation cohort of about 110 different subjects was used in addition to the 666-subject first cohort. A later genetic analysis took genome-wide SNP genotypes for about 60% of the roughly 670 donors and used that subset as a discovery cohort. Because of strong linkage in the cohort, roughly five DR-DQ haplotypes were treated as single units for association and clustering.

The cohort consisted of 600 or so healthy bone marrow donors. All cohort members were sampled while nominally healthy, although unrecorded immune exposures were likely present. The donor tested CMV seropositive, placing the donor among the 250 to 300 seropositive members of the cohort. Each donor provided a peripheral blood sample, and peripheral blood mononuclear cells were used for TCR beta sequencing. The Qiagen DNeasy Blood Extraction Kit was used to extract genomic DNA from the blood cell samples. Beyond this particular receptor, the publication reports: Roughly uniform sequencing depth across donors was assumed in presence/absence analyses, although this assumption may not hold. In a later analysis, HLA-associated TCR beta chains showed more clonal expansion and lower generation probabilities than non-associated chains that were equally common. Because counts were too low, some 17 rarely observed V segments, including chromosome 9 orphons, were left out of the earlier analysis of roughly 600 of the donors. The classifier was reported to diagnose cytomegalovirus status with high specificity and sensitivity in both the original cohort and the validation cohort. HLA typing was unavailable for some donors at each locus, so association tests used only the typed subset. An earlier analysis of around 600 of the donors showed that most TCR beta V segments appeared in productive rearrangements either about 87% or about 30% of the time, which broadly matched IMGT annotations. In this cohort, only TCR beta chains were sequenced, and detectable features were limited by the absence of alpha or paired-chain data. When HLA alleles, especially DR and DQ, strongly co-occurred, TCR associations were difficult to assign to individual alleles. While some public TCRs were present in many individuals, most TCR sequences turned up only very rarely across donors. A further reported finding was that TCR beta sequences accurately predicted the HLA-A and HLA-B alleles for most subjects in the first cohort. In vitro tests confirmed that three of the cytomegalovirus-associated TCR beta chains recognize cytomegalovirus antigens. The authors suggested that the approach could potentially be generalized to other disease states and immunological phenotypes. In a later genetic analysis, a missense DCLRE1C variant was associated with V-gene and J-gene trimming of TCR beta chains, and the association was replicated in an independent cohort. According to a later analysis, parvovirus B19, influenza, CMV and Epstein-Barr virus appeared linked to several top co-occurrence clusters. According to a later analysis, most CMV-associated TCR beta chains appeared to be HLA-restricted, and the HLA associations seemed to be driven largely by CMV exposure. According to a later analysis, TCR association rates differed among HLA loci, with DRB1 alleles showing the most associated TCRs and HLA-C alleles showing the fewest. A later genetic analysis reported fewer N-insertions in productive TCRs among donors in an Asian-associated ancestry cluster than the approximately 670-donor mean. The sequencing pipeline was judged likely to have produced a cluster of highly shared sequence variants as a technical artifact. The study listed 150 to 200 TCR beta chains as associated with cytomegalovirus. At a false discovery rate of 0.05, a later analysis linked approximately 18,000 TCR beta sequences to specific HLA alleles. CMV serostatus was the only immune exposure information available for the cohort. Linkage disequilibrium might explain the correlated functional status among segregating V segments, but an unknown experimental factor could not be excluded.

This clone was seen only a few times. The antigen this receptor binds is unknown. One base away there is no much larger clone; base qualities are not given. The library was generated by the immunoSEQ multiplex PCR assay. For the multiplex PCR, a mixture combining 60 forward primers for TCR Vbeta segments and 13 reverse primers for TCR Jbeta segments was used. A multiplex PCR assay on genomic DNA amplified the CDR3 region of rearranged TCR beta genes. Amplified TCR beta libraries were sequenced as 87-base-pair reads on the Illumina HiSeq System. The original pipeline was this. A later analysis tallied about 77 million unique TCR beta chains across the 666 repertoires, and around 12 million of those chains were shared by two or more donors. A nearest-neighbor algorithm error-corrected the raw reads and collapsed the reads into unique sequences, merging closely related sequences to remove PCR and sequencing errors. V, D and J gene segments were assigned by aligning CDR3 sequences to IMGT reference sequences. For a sequence to be retained, at least a six-nucleotide match to both a V gene segment and a J gene segment was required. Rearrangements were classified as productive when the CDR3 lacked stop codons and remained in frame with V and J, and all other rearrangements were classified as non-productive. CDR3 was defined according to IMGT convention as the region running from the second conserved V-encoded cysteine to the conserved J-encoded phenylalanine. In an earlier analysis of around 540 of the donors, sequences lacking an unambiguous match to a single V gene segment were excluded. In an earlier analysis of 450 to 750 of the donors, a V segment was called functional when productive rearrangements were above 56.7%, and segregating when the standard deviation between donors exceeded 5%. A statistical classification framework was built for diagnosing cytomegalovirus status from the catalog of TCR beta chain sequences. In a later analysis, TCR nucleotide sequences were compared against IMGT/GENE-DB human TR gene sequences so that V and J genes could be assigned. A later analysis assigned CDR3 sequences and most-parsimonious VDJ recombination scenarios with the TCRdist pipeline. In a later analysis, each TCR beta chain was defined by its CDR3 amino acid sequence together with its V-gene family, and reads without a unique V-gene family were excluded. To address suspected cross-contamination and a sequencing artifact, a later analysis removed roughly 580 highly shared, low-generation-probability nucleotide sequences. In a later analysis, a clonal expansion index was calculated for each public chain from normalized within-repertoire ranks of inferred template counts. Generation probabilities in a later analysis came from a VDJ recombination model fitted to out-of-frame rearrangements, and those results were checked against IGoR. In a later analysis, hypergeometric tests were used to score TCR-TCR, TCR-HLA and TCR-CMV co-occurrence, with a repertoire-size bias correction applied to TCR pairs. A later analysis estimated false discovery rates by permuting HLA or CMV assignments 20 times. In a later analysis, co-occurring TCRs were grouped using DBSCAN, and TCRdist sequence similarity was added for clustering within HLA-allele-positive subsets. Co-occurrence clustering excluded repertoires with fewer than 30,000 or more than 120,000 public chains, plus five with anomalous nucleotide sharing. TCRdb took this table from immuneACCESS and kept in-frame rearrangements with V and J called. Such tables lack part of the clones; where checked against another copy, unresolved V genes explain under half of the gap, and the rest is unexplained. From that table come the V and J calls and clone size; the DNA was used to work out D and trimming. This sample comprises about 82,000 clones, about a tenth of them detected only once. The ten largest clones take up approximately 23% of the sample.

Material for sequencing was PBMCs. This clonotype was sampled from a man aged 55 to 70 in good health and CMV-seropositive.

The sequenced DNA: TGTGCCAGCAGTCAGGGGCGTAGCTATGGCTACACCTTC. Its protein reads: CASSQGRSYGYTF. The rearranged chain carries TRBV6-4 and TRBJ1-2; TRBD1 is a possible D gene, resting on 6 matching bases. The germline V gene specifies MRHNA as CDR1 and SNTAGT as CDR2. V and J are truncated by 5 bases and 4 bases respectively, leaving an intervening sequence of 11 bases. The CDR3 measures 13 amino acids from cysteine to phenylalanine. The CDR3 DNA has 39 bases and is translated from base 1.